The rows below give T cell receptor beta chains drawn from one sample of a study of CD8+ T cells in alopecia areata. Repertoires were generated with immunoSEQ multiplex PCR, while TCRdb's copy carries only in-frame clones and drops some. The sample comprises 200,000 to 250,000 clones, roughly 50% of which are singletons, and about 5.3% rests with the top ten. The sample taken for sequencing was CD8+ T cells sorted from blood. Receptors were obtained from a human donor in good health. Both conserved end residues are trimmed from each CDR3. The order of the fields is D gene, CDR3 length, J gene, V gene, CDR3 protein. A D gene is named only where the DNA matches it firmly.

>.|9|TRBJ2-7|TRBV20-1
SATDSLEQY
>.|13|TRBJ1-1|TRBV7-9
ASSLGRGKNTEAF
>.|14|TRBJ1-1|TRBV15
ATSQNHQDPNTEAF
>.|10|TRBJ2-1|TRBV29-1
SVEGGYNEQF
>.|13|TRBJ1-5|TRBV7-9
ASSSRFEGGQPQH
>.|12|TRBJ2-7|TRBV5-6
ASSFFGTSYEQY
>.|11|TRBJ1-1|TRBV6-1
ASSDGGRDEAF
>.|13|TRBJ1-1|TRBV15
ATSRTGREDTEAF
>.|11|TRBJ2-7|TRBV30
ACSPTGEGEQY
>TRBD1|12|TRBJ1-2|TRBV29-1
SVEPYRDSYGYT
>.|12|TRBJ2-2|TRBV30
AWSVVRVGGELF
>.|13|TRBJ1-1|TRBV27
ASTMGGRSGTEAF
>.|13|TRBJ2-5|TRBV2
ASSEVEASRETQY
>.|11|TRBJ2-7|TRBV6-5
ASSYTARSEQY
>.|13|TRBJ2-3|TRBV5-1
ASSFVGTLADTQY
>.|12|TRBJ1-5|TRBV19
ASSSEGLHQPQH
>.|16|TRBJ2-1|TRBV5-1
ASSLPIVGGPNYNEQF
>.|13|TRBJ1-5|TRBV2
ASNSTGKCNQPQH
>.|13|TRBJ1-5|TRBV19
ASLPGAYSNQPQH
>.|13|TRBJ1-5|TRBV7-6
ASSPRGSGVQPQH
>TRBD2|18|TRBJ2-1|TRBV30
AWRQTAGTSGGQIYNEQF
>TRBD1|13|TRBJ1-5|TRBV6-6
ASSTGTGGHQPQH
>TRBD2|16|TRBJ2-5|TRBV29-1
SVESDPETSGGFETQY
>.|11|TRBJ2-5|TRBV7-8
ASRRGLEETQY
>.|12|TRBJ2-2|TRBV4-1
ASSPPLNTGELF
>.|10|TRBJ2-1|TRBV7-9
ASSDRHNEQF
>TRBD1|11|TRBJ1-1|TRBV29-1
SGRTGKNTEAF
>.|13|TRBJ1-2|TRBV4-1
ASSQERGAVAGYT
>TRBD1|11|TRBJ2-5|TRBV6-5
ASSQGQLETQY